The clone carrying this TCR beta chain appeared many times. This sample stems from a study of human T cells and chemical hapten exposure. This CDR3 is built from 13 residues. V was clipped by 0 bases and J by 6 bases, with 8 bases between them. Germline CDR1 reads MNHEY; CDR2 reads SVGEGT. TCRdb reprocessed the RACE reads via MiXCR and lists one record per CDR3 protein. The top ten hold around 3.3% of the sample, which has around 69,000 distinct CDR3 sequences, around 9.5% seen once. As to time point: patch test 1, 2 weeks after DPC sensitization. Treatment denoted: therapeutic diphenylcyclopropenone sensitization with weekly scalp DPC.

The specimen comprised whole blood, sampled in connection with sensitization to the hapten diphenylcyclopropenone (DPC). The TCR was taken from a woman between 35 and 50 years old with alopecia areata. Some clones in this sample may be carry-over from other donors' samples. The chain has TRBV6-2 or TRBV6-3 and TRBJ1-2; no clear D. The CDR3 sequence: CASSYSWRDGYTF. CDR3 in DNA: TGTGCCAGCAGTTACTCTTGGAGGGATGGCTACACCTTC.